The TCR beta chain described here comes from a study of blood T cell repertoires in COVID-19. V lost 3 bases to trimming and J lost 0 bases, with 11 bases between them. Germline values: CDR1 MNHEY, CDR2 SVGAGI. The CDR3 totals 15 residues. Measured with immunoSEQ multiplex PCR; TCRdb has only the in-frame clones, and not every one. The sample carries about 240,000 clones, roughly nine tenths recorded once. This TCR was sampled from a man in his sixties who had recovered from COVID-19. V and J are TRBV6-5 and TRBJ1-1; D possibly corresponds to TRBD1 (6 bases). The specimen was peripheral blood. DNA for the CDR3: TGTGCCAGCAGTTATGGGGGGGCGATGAACACTGAAGCTTTCTTT. It codes for CASSYGGAMNTEAFF.